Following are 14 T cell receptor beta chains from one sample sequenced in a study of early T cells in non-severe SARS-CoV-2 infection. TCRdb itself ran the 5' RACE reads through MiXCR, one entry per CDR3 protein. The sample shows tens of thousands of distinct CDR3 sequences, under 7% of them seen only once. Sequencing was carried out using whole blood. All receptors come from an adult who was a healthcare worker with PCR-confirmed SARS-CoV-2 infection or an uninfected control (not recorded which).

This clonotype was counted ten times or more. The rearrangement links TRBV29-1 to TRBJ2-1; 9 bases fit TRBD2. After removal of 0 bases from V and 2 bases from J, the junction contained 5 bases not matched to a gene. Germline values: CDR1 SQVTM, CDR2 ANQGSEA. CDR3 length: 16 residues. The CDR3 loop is CSVEDLAGITYNEQFF. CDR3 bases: TGCAGCGTTGAAGATCTAGCGGGAATCACCTACAATGAGCAGTTCTTC.

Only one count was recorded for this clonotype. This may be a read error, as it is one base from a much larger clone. For the CDR3, the DNA is TGTGCCAGCAGTCCACACCGGAACTCCTATAATTCACCCCTCCACTTT. It specifies CASSPHRNSYNSPLHF. The chain is built from TRBV28 and TRBJ1-6; D gene ambiguous. The V gene lost 5 bases and the J gene lost 0 bases, with 11 bases spanning the gap. The germline gives CDR1 MDHEN, CDR2 SYDVKM. The CDR3 length is 16 residues.

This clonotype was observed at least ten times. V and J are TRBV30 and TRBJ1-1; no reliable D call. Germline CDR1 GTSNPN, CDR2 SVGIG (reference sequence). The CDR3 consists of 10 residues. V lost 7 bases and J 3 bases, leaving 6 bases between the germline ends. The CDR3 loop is CALAYTEAFF. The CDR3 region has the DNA TGTGCCTTGGCCTACACTGAAGCTTTCTTT.

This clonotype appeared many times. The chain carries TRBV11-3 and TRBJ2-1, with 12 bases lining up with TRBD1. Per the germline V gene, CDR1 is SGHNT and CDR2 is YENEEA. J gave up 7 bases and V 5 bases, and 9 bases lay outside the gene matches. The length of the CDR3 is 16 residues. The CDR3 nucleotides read TGTGCCAGCAGCGACCTGGGACAGGGGGCTAGTAATGAGCAGTTCTTC. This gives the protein CASSDLGQGASNEQFF.

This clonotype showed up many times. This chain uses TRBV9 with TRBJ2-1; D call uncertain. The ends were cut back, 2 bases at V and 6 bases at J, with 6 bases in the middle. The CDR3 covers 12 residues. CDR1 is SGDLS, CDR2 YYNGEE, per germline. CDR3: CASSVSLNEQFF. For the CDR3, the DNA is TGTGCCAGCAGCGTTAGTCTCAATGAGCAGTTCTTC. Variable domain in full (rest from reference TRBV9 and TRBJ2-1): DSGVTQTPKHLITATGQRVTLRCSPRSGDLSVYWYQQSLDQGLQFLIQYYNGEERAKGNILERFSAQQFPDLHSELNLSSLELGDSALYFCASSVSLNEQFFGPGTRLTVL.

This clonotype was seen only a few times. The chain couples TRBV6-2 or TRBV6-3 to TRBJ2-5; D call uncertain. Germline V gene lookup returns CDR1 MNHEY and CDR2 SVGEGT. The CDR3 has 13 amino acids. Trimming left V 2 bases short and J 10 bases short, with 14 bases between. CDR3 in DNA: TGTGCCAGCAGTTACAGTGATCGCCAGAGCCAGTACTTC. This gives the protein CASSYSDRQSQYF.

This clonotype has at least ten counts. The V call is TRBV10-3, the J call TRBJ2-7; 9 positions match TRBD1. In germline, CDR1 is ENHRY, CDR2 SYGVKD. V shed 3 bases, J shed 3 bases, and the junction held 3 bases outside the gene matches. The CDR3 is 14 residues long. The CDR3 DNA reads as TGTGCCATCAGTGACGACAGGGGGGACTACGAGCAGTACTTC. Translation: CAISDDRGDYEQYF.

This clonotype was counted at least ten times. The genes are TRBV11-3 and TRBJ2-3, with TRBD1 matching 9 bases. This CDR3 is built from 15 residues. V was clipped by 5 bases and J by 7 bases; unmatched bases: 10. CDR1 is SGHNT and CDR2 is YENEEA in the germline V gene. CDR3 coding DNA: TGTGCCAGCAGCCCGGGGACAGGGTCAATGTATACGCAGTATTTT. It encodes CASSPGTGSMYTQYF.

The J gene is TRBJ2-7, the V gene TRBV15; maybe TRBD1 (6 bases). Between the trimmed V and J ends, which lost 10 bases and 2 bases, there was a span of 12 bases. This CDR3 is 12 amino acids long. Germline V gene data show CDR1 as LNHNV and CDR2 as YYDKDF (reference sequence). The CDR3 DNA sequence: TGTGCCAAAGAACAGGGAACCTACGAGCAGTACTTC. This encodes CAKEQGTYEQYF.

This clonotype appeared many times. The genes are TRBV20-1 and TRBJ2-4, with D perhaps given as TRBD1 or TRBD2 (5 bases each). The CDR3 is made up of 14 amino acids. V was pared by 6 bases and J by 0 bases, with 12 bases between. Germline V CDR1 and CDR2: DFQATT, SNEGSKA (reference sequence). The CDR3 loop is CSAGERLAKNIQYF. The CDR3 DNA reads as TGCAGTGCGGGGGAGAGATTAGCCAAAAACATTCAGTACTTC.

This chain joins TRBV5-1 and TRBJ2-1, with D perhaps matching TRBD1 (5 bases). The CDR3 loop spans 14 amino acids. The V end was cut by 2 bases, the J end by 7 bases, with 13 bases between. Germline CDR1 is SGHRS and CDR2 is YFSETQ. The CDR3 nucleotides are TGCGCCAGCAGCTTACTGGACGGACAAAATGAGCAGTTCTTC. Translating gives CASSLLDGQNEQFF.

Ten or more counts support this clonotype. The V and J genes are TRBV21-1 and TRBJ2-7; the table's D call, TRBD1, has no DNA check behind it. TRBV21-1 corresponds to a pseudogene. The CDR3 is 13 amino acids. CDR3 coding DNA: TGTGCCAGCAGCCACGGGGGTTGCTACGAGCAGTACTTC. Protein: CASSHGGCYEQYF.

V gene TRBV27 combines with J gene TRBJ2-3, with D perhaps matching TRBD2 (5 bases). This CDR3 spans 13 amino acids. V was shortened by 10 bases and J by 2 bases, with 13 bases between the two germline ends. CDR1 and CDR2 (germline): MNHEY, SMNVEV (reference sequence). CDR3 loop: CATRGLPTDTQYF. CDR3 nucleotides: TGTGCCACCCGCGGGCTACCCACAGATACGCAGTATTTT.

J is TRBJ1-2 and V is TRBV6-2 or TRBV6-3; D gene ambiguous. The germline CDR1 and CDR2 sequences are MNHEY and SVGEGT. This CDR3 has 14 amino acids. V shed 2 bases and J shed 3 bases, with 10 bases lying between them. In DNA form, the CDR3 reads TGTGCCAGCAGTTACGGCCTGGGCTACTATGGCTACACCTTC. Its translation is CASSYGLGYYGYTF.